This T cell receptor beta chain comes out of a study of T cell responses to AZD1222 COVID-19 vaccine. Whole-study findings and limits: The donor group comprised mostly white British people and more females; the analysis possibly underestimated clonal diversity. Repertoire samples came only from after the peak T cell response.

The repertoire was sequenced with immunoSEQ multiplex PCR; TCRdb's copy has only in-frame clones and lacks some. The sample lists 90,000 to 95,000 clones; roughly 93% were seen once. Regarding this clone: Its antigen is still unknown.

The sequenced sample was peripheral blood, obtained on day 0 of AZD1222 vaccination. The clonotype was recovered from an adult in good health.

The CDR3 DNA is TGTGCCATCAGTGGGGGCAAGGAAGATAGCAATCAGCCCCAGCATTTT. Its protein product is CAISGGKEDSNQPQHF. The gene calls are TRBV10-3 and TRBJ1-5; D is perhaps TRBD1 (5 bases). Germline CDR1 reads ENHRY; CDR2 reads SYGVKD. V was clipped by 4 bases and J by 0 bases, with 13 bases between them. The CDR3 is 16 residues long.